Shown below are 4 T cell receptor beta chains from a single sample sequenced in a study of T cell repertoires in cytomegalovirus infection (dated by TCRdb to about 2019). The instrument given in TCRdb is Illumina HiSeq 1500. TCRdb ran its own pipeline on the public reads, namely fastp trimming at Q25 and MiXCR clone calling, and kept in-frame beta chains. Records with the same CDR3 protein are collapsed into one entry carrying the most frequent genes and DNA. Counted in this sample were around 260,000 distinct CDR3 sequences; 8% to 9.5% of them appeared once. The ten largest clones capture over 12% of the sample. Material: PBMCs. Receptor source: a human donor in good health (CMV status not recorded). Some clones in this sample may be carry-over from other donors' samples.

This clonotype was observed many times. J is TRBJ2-5 and V is TRBV7-2; D might be TRBD1 (6 bases). Trimming removed 5 bases from V and 3 bases from J, with 16 bases in between. The germline V gene encodes CDR1 SGHTA and CDR2 FQGNSA. CDR3 length equals 15 residues. This CDR3 reads CASSPSGHSKETQYF. The CDR3, as DNA: TGTGCCAGCAGCCCCTCGGGACATTCTAAAGAGACCCAGTACTTC.

The chain combines TRBV29-1 with TRBJ2-1; D is perhaps TRBD2 (5 bases). This CDR3 spans 14 amino acids. Trimming stripped 5 bases from V and 1 base from J, with 12 bases between. The germline CDR1 and CDR2 sequences are SQVTM and ANQGSEA. The CDR3 DNA is TGCAGCGTTTCACTAGAGGTATCCTACAATGAGCAGTTCTTC. Its translation is CSVSLEVSYNEQFF.

The chain is built from TRBV6-6 and TRBJ2-7; D is undetermined. V shed 5 bases and J shed 6 bases, with 8 bases lying between them. CDR3 length: 11 amino acids. Germline CDR1 reads MNHNY; CDR2 reads SVGAGI (reference sequence). This chain's CDR3 is CASSPLCEQYF. Written as DNA, the CDR3 is TGTGCCAGCAGTCCCCTATGCGAGCAGTACTTC.

This clonotype was detected many times. The chain has TRBV7-9 and TRBJ2-1, with unresolved D. The length of the CDR3 is 14 residues. Between the trimmed V and J ends, which lost 3 bases and 2 bases, there was a span of 8 bases. Germline V lookup: CDR1 SEHNR, CDR2 FQNEAQ (reference sequence). CDR3 coding DNA: TGTGCCAGCAGCTTTGAGGTGGCCTACAATGAGCAGTTCTTC. The encoded protein is CASSFEVAYNEQFF.